What follows are 32 T cell receptor beta chains derived from one specimen sequenced in a study. MiXCR was run by TCRdb on the RT-PCR reads, yielding one entry per CDR3 protein. The table lists fewer than 800,000 distinct CDR3 sequences, 12% to 15% of them singletons, with roughly 3.9% in the top ten. Sequenced: memory CD4+ T cells from blood. All receptors come from a female donor in good health, serving as a healthy control.

This clonotype has just a few counts. The chain carries TRBV30 and TRBJ1-6; no clear D. The length of the CDR3 is 14 residues. Germline values: CDR1 GTSNPN, CDR2 SVGIG (reference sequence). Trimming removed 0 bases from V and 8 bases from J, with 11 bases in between. The CDR3 spells CAWSVTVADSPLHF. The CDR3 region has the DNA TGTGCCTGGAGTGTAACCGTGGCCGATTCACCCCTCCACTTT.

The rearrangement joins TRBV29-1 to TRBJ2-7; TRBD1 or TRBD2 may be the D gene (6 bases each). Germline lookup yields CDR1 SQVTM and CDR2 ANQGSEA. The V and J ends lost 3 bases and 6 bases respectively, with 15 bases between them. This CDR3 region has 13 residues. The CDR3 DNA is TGCAGCGTTGACGTGGGGGGCTGGGGCGAGCAGTACTTC. Translation gives CSVDVGGWGEQYF.

This rearrangement joins TRBV4-2 to TRBJ2-3; possible D gene TRBD2, 5 bases. V lost 4 bases and J lost 14, with 19 bases in between. Germline V gene sequence: CDR1 LGHNA, CDR2 YNFKEQ. This CDR3 spans 13 amino acids. The CDR3 nucleotides read TGTGCCAGCAGCCTCCCCCCGATCTCGGGGTGGTATTTT. This sequence encodes CASSLPPISGWYF.

The chain recombines TRBV10-3 with TRBJ2-5; no reliable D call. V was cut by 8 bases and J by 5 bases, with 12 bases left in between. CDR3 size: 12 residues. Per the germline V gene, CDR1 is ENHRY and CDR2 is SYGVKD. The CDR3 spells CAIGPRRETQYF. DNA of the CDR3: TGTGCCATCGGACCACGGCGGGAGACCCAGTACTTC.

There are many counts of this clonotype. The J gene is TRBJ2-2, the V gene TRBV7-2, with 9 bases aligning to TRBD2. V was clipped by 0 bases and J by 4 bases; unmatched bases: 0. CDR3 length: 15 amino acids. In germline, CDR1 is SGHTA, CDR2 FQGNSA. The CDR3 here is CASSLASGSTGELFF. In DNA form, the CDR3 reads TGTGCCAGCAGCTTAGCTAGCGGGAGCACCGGGGAGCTGTTTTTT.

This clonotype was detected ten times or more. V usage is TRBV18 and J usage is TRBJ2-6, with no clear D. V was clipped by 3 bases and J by 4 bases, with 4 bases between them. Germline assignment: CDR1 KGHSH and CDR2 LQKENI. There are 13 residues in the CDR3. The CDR3 DNA sequence: TGTGCCAGCTCACCGTCGGGGGCCAACGTCCTGACTTTC. Translation: CASSPSGANVLTF.

This clonotype came up a few times. The chain is built from TRBV12-3 or TRBV12-4 and TRBJ1-3; a weak D match, TRBD1 (5 bases). Between the trimmed V and J ends, which lost 2 bases and 0 bases, there was a span of 8 bases. The CDR3 has 15 residues. CDR3 in DNA: TGTGCCAGCAGTTTACAGGGAGTCTCTGGAAACACCATATATTTT. Translating it yields CASSLQGVSGNTIYF.

The sample holds a few counts of this clonotype. This sequence joins TRBV6-6 and TRBJ2-1; D possibly matches TRBD1 or TRBD2 (6 bases each). V lost 2 bases to trimming and J lost 0 bases, with 8 bases between them. The germline V gene encodes CDR1 MNHNY and CDR2 SVGAGI (reference sequence). This CDR3 spans 15 amino acids. The CDR3 nucleotides are TGTGCCAGCAGTTACGGGGGGCTCTCCTACAATGAGCAGTTCTTC. This codes for CASSYGGLSYNEQFF.

V usage is TRBV27 and J usage is TRBJ2-7, with 9 positions matching TRBD1. The CDR3 extends over 16 amino acids. V trimming: 5 bases; J trimming: 3 bases; junction bases outside the gene matches: 11. The germline V gene has CDR1 MNHEY and CDR2 SMNVEV (reference sequence). Here the CDR3 reads CASSTSSGTGLYEQYF. In nucleotides, the CDR3 is TGTGCCAGCAGTACCTCATCCGGGACAGGGCTCTACGAGCAGTACTTC.

In this sample, this clonotype turned up a few times. The J gene is TRBJ1-1, the V gene TRBV6-2 or TRBV6-3, with 9 bases that match TRBD1. There are 16 residues in the CDR3. Unmatched junction bases numbered 16, after V lost 6 bases and J lost 8 bases. Germline CDR1 is MNHEY and CDR2 is SVGEGT. The CDR3 sequence: CASSRFPGQGLLEAFF. DNA of the CDR3: TGTGCCAGCAGCCGATTTCCGGGACAGGGCCTTCTGGAAGCTTTCTTT.

This clonotype was seen at least ten times. This chain links TRBV29-1 with TRBJ1-2; no clear D gene. Trimming removed 0 bases from V and 11 bases from J, with 10 bases in between. The germline V gene encodes CDR1 SQVTM and CDR2 ANQGSEA. The CDR3 has 11 residues. The CDR3 region has the DNA TGCAGCGTTGAAGACAGTCAGCGATACACCTTC. Translating it yields CSVEDSQRYTF. The variable domain in full, with the rest retrieved from reference TRBV29-1 and TRBJ1-2, is SAVISQKPSRDICQRGTSLTIQCQVDSQVTMMFWYRQQPGQSLTLIATANQGSEATYESGFVIDKFPISRPNLTFSTLTVSNMSPEDSSIYLCSVEDSQRYTFGSGTRLTVV.

This clonotype was detected a few times. The rearrangement links TRBV5-6 to TRBJ2-1; 13 positions match TRBD2. The CDR3 loop spans 17 amino acids. V was clipped by 5 bases and J by 4 bases; unmatched bases: 9. Germline CDR1 reads SGHDT; CDR2 reads YYEEEE. The CDR3 protein is CASSNEPGLAGYNEQFF. The CDR3 region has the DNA TGTGCCAGCAGTAATGAACCGGGACTAGCGGGGTACAATGAGCAGTTCTTC.

The table lists this clonotype with a few counts. The chain links TRBV27 to TRBJ2-3; the D gene could be TRBD1 or TRBD2 (5 bases each). V lost 5 bases and J lost 2, with 11 bases in between. CDR1 and CDR2 from the germline V gene are MNHEY and SMNVEV (reference sequence). The CDR3 sequence is 14 residues long. CDR3 loop: CASSTRDHTDTQYF. CDR3 bases: TGTGCCAGCAGTACAAGGGACCACACAGATACGCAGTATTTT.

J is TRBJ2-1 and V is TRBV30; D is unclear. The CDR3 is 11 residues long. The V gene's germline CDR1 is GTSNPN and CDR2 SVGIG (reference sequence). Trimming stripped 2 bases from V and 8 bases from J, with 7 bases between. CDR3 residues: CAWSLLDEQFF. CDR3 coding DNA: TGTGCCTGGAGTTTGCTGGATGAGCAGTTCTTC.

As regards this clonotype: This may stem from a read error, because a much larger clone lies one nucleotide away. The chain has TRBV20-1 and TRBJ1-1, with 7 bases that match TRBD1. The CDR3 sequence is 13 residues long. Germline values: CDR1 DFQATT, CDR2 SNEGSKA (reference sequence). V shed 3 bases, J shed 1 base, and the junction held 2 bases outside the gene matches. The CDR3, as DNA: TGCAGTGCTAGCTGGGACAGGAACACTGAAGCTTTCTTT. As protein: CSASWDRNTEAFF.

The V and J genes are TRBV2 and TRBJ2-2; 9 bases match TRBD2. The junction had 10 bases not matched to a gene; V was cut back by 1 base and J by 10 bases. Per the germline V gene, CDR1 is SNHLY and CDR2 is FYNNEI. There are 16 residues in the CDR3. The CDR3 loop reads CASSEGLAGSFEELFF. CDR3 nucleotide sequence: TGTGCCAGCAGTGAAGGCCTAGCGGGATCCTTTGAGGAGCTGTTTTTT. Looking up the rest from reference TRBV2 and TRBJ2-2 gives the full variable domain: EPEVTQTPSHQVTQMGQEVILRCVPISNHLYFYWYRQILGQKVEFLVSFYNNEISEKSEIFDDQFSVERPDGSNFTLKIRSTKLEDSAMYFCASSEGLAGSFEELFFGEGSRLTVL.

The J gene is TRBJ2-7, the V gene TRBV27; TRBD2 is a possible D gene (6 bases). The CDR3 consists of 13 residues. Trimming took 5 bases from V and 7 from J, leaving 15 bases between them. Germline V CDR1 and CDR2: MNHEY, SMNVEV (reference sequence). Written as DNA, the CDR3 is TGTGCCAGCAGTGTCGAACGGGGGAGTGAGCAGTACTTC. Translated, it gives CASSVERGSEQYF.

A few counts support this clonotype. The chain combines TRBV4-1 with TRBJ1-2; no reliable D call. There are 17 residues in the CDR3. The germline V gene has CDR1 MGHRA and CDR2 YSYEKL. Trimming cost V 1 base and J 1 base, with 16 bases left between them. For the CDR3, the DNA is TGCGCCAGCAGCCAAGTTGGCATCCGGACGGATAACTATGGCTACACCTTC. As protein: CASSQVGIRTDNYGYTF.

The chain recombines TRBV7-3 with TRBJ2-1; D might be TRBD1 (6 bases). Germline loops: CDR1 SGHTA, CDR2 FQGTGA. Trimming cost V 4 bases and J 10 bases, with 11 bases left between them. The CDR3 runs 12 residues. CDR3: CASSYQTGEQFF. Here the CDR3 DNA reads TGTGCCAGCAGCTACCAGACAGGAGAGCAGTTCTTC.

This clonotype has ten or more counts. This chain links TRBV24-1 with TRBJ2-5; 9 bases align to TRBD2. CDR3 length: 15 residues. The germline CDR1 and CDR2 sequences are KGHDR and SFDVKD. Losses at the gene ends were 7 bases for V and 5 bases for J; bases not matched to a gene: 10. The CDR3 region has the DNA TGTGCCACCAGCGCGGGTAGCGGGAGTGGGGAGACCCAGTACTTC. Translated: CATSAGSGSGETQYF.

This clonotype was recorded at least ten times. This sequence joins TRBV7-2 and TRBJ2-3, with TRBD1 identical over 8 bases. Trimming cost V 5 bases and J 5 bases; bases outside gene matches: 3. CDR1 is SGHTA, CDR2 FQGNSA, per germline. This CDR3 is 13 amino acids long. The CDR3 DNA is TGTGCCAGCAGCCCTGGACAGGGAGATACGCAGTATTTT. This codes for CASSPGQGDTQYF.

This clonotype has ten or more counts. The chain couples TRBV6-5 to TRBJ1-5, with D uncertain. Trimming took 5 bases from V and 6 from J, leaving 17 bases between them. Germline loops: CDR1 MNHEY, CDR2 SVGAGI. The CDR3 spans 15 residues. The CDR3 DNA is TGTGCCAGCAGTCCTAAGGGAAATGGCGGTCAGCCCCAGCATTTT. This translates into CASSPKGNGGQPQHF.

This clonotype was counted ten times or more. This chain joins TRBV12-3 or TRBV12-4 and TRBJ1-2; no reliable D call. The CDR3 has 13 residues. The ends were cut back, 6 bases at V and 8 bases at J, with 16 bases in the middle. CDR3 nucleotide sequence: TGTGCCAGCAGCCCCACGAATTTTCGAGGCTACACCTTC. This translates into CASSPTNFRGYTF.

The J gene is TRBJ2-1, the V gene TRBV7-2, with D perhaps matching TRBD2 (5 bases). V lost 1 base to trimming and J lost 7 bases, with 11 bases between them. This CDR3 comprises 14 residues. Germline values: CDR1 SGHTA, CDR2 FQGNSA. The CDR3: CASSLVFGKNEQFF. CDR3 in DNA: TGTGCCAGCAGCTTAGTCTTCGGGAAGAATGAGCAGTTCTTC.

V usage is TRBV5-1 and J usage is TRBJ1-1; D perhaps matches TRBD1 (5 bases). V lost 5 bases to trimming and J lost 6 bases, with 20 bases between them. The length of the CDR3 is 15 residues. Germline assignment: CDR1 SGHRS and CDR2 YFSETQ. CDR3 sequence reads: CASSEVLGDGAEAFF. In DNA, the CDR3 is TGCGCCAGCAGTGAAGTATTAGGGGATGGCGCTGAAGCTTTCTTT. The entire variable domain, with the rest obtained from reference TRBV5-1 and TRBJ1-1, is as follows: KAGVTQTPRYLIKTRGQQVTLSCSPISGHRSVSWYQQTPGQGLQFLFEYFSETQRNKGNFPGRFSGRQFSNSRSEMNVSTLELGDSALYLCASSEVLGDGAEAFFGQGTRLTVV.

This clonotype was detected ten times or more. The rearrangement joins TRBV20-1 to TRBJ2-1; a possible D gene is TRBD1 (7 bases). Germline loops: CDR1 DFQATT, CDR2 SNEGSKA (reference sequence). Trimming took off 1 base at V and 2 bases at J, with 12 bases between the two ends. CDR3 size: 15 residues. CDR3 DNA sequence: TGCAGTGCTAGAGTAGGCGGGACAGCCTACAATGAGCAGTTCTTC. Translating it yields CSARVGGTAYNEQFF.

The V gene is TRBV15, the J gene TRBJ1-2, with TRBD1 matching 8 bases. CDR1 and CDR2 from the germline V gene are LNHNV and YYDKDF (reference sequence). There are 17 residues in the CDR3. V lost 0 bases and J lost 3; bases outside the gene matches: 9. The CDR3 DNA sequence: TGTGCCACCAGCAGAGATTGGGGGGCAGGGGGCGACTATGGCTACACCTTC. As protein: CATSRDWGAGGDYGYTF. The variable domain in full, completed from reference TRBV15 and TRBJ1-2, reads DAMVIQNPRYQVTQFGKPVTLSCSQTLNHNVMYWYQQKSSQAPKLLFHYYDKDFNNEADTPDNFQSRRPNTSFCFLDIRSPGLGDTAMYLCATSRDWGAGGDYGYTFGSGTRLTVV.

The chain's CDR3 is CASSPLGLGQGNSPLHF. CDR3 nucleotides: TGTGCCAGCTCACCACTCGGTCTGGGACAGGGGAATTCACCCCTCCACTTT. This rearrangement joins TRBV18 to TRBJ1-6, with 10 bases that match TRBD1. The germline gives CDR1 KGHSH, CDR2 LQKENI. The CDR3 extends over 17 amino acids. The ends lost 1 base at V and 7 bases at J; junction bases unmatched: 7.

J is TRBJ1-1 and V is TRBV4-2, with D perhaps matching TRBD1 (5 bases). Trimming removed 2 bases at V and 7 bases at J, with 23 bases between. The CDR3 has 17 amino acids. Germline CDR1 reads LGHNA; CDR2 reads YNFKEQ. The CDR3 loop reads CASSQHPGGSEHIEAFF. The CDR3 bases are TGTGCCAGCAGCCAACACCCGGGGGGGTCGGAACATATTGAAGCTTTCTTT.

This clonotype was detected many times. The chain links TRBV10-3 to TRBJ1-2; D gene ambiguous. Trimming removed 4 bases at V and 11 bases at J, with 11 bases between. The CDR3 loop spans 11 amino acids. Germline assignment: CDR1 ENHRY and CDR2 SYGVKD. DNA of the CDR3: TGTGCCATCAGTGTGGAGGGTTTTTACACCTTC. Translation gives CAISVEGFYTF.

The chain has TRBV29-1 and TRBJ1-1; a possible D gene is TRBD1 (6 bases). The CDR3 is 15 residues long. V was shortened by 6 bases and J by 4 bases, with 21 bases between the two germline ends. The germline gives CDR1 SQVTM, CDR2 ANQGSEA. The DNA for the CDR3 is TGCAGCGTAATCCGGGACAATTCCCTCCTCACTGAAGCTTTCTTT. Protein product: CSVIRDNSLLTEAFF.

This clonotype was observed a handful of times. The V call is TRBV27, the J call TRBJ2-7; 9 bases match TRBD2. The germline gives CDR1 MNHEY, CDR2 SMNVEV (reference sequence). With 5 bases clipped from V and 3 bases from J, the junction kept 8 bases outside the gene matches. This CDR3 is 15 amino acids long. DNA of the CDR3: TGTGCCAGCAGTCTTTTAGCGGGAGCCGTCTACGAGCAGTACTTC. Protein: CASSLLAGAVYEQYF.